This passage covers 10 T cell receptor beta chains from one sample sequenced in a study of T cells after yellow fever vaccination. One entry per CDR3 protein results from TCRdb running MiXCR on the 5' RACE reads. The table shows 250,000 to 400,000 distinct CDR3 sequences, with 4% to 5.5% occurring only once. The sample in question was PBMCs, obtained 15 days after the yellow fever booster vaccination. The receptors stem from a man younger than 35 who received the YFV17D yellow fever vaccine.

This clonotype has only a few counts. Just one base apart from a much larger clone, this may be a read error. This rearrangement joins TRBV7-2 to TRBJ2-1, with D perhaps matching TRBD1 (5 bases). CDR3 length equals 12 residues. Germline CDR1 reads SGHTA; CDR2 reads FQGNSA. V was pared by 7 bases and J by 7 bases, with 11 bases between. The CDR3: CASTQAGNEQFF. The CDR3 region has the DNA TGTGCCAGCACCCAAGCAGGGAATGAGCAGTTCTTC.

Many counts were recorded for this clonotype. This chain uses TRBV7-9 with TRBJ2-7, with TRBD1 as a possible D gene (6 bases). The V gene lost 4 bases and the J gene lost 3 bases, with 10 bases spanning the gap. The CDR3 is made up of 13 amino acids. CDR1 and CDR2 (germline): SEHNR, FQNEAQ (reference sequence). For the CDR3, the DNA is TGTGCCAGCAGCTCTACAGGGTACTACGAGCAGTACTTC. Translating it yields CASSSTGYYEQYF.

The genes are TRBV30 and TRBJ1-4; D is perhaps TRBD1 (6 bases). The germline V gene has CDR1 GTSNPN and CDR2 SVGIG (reference sequence). Trimming removed 5 bases at V and 8 bases at J, with 15 bases between. The CDR3 is 13 amino acids. The CDR3: CAWGGDTVEKLFF. In nucleotides, the CDR3 is TGTGCCTGGGGTGGGGACACCGTCGAAAAACTGTTTTTT.

V is TRBV7-2 and J is TRBJ2-2, with 8 bases identical to TRBD1. Trimming at V came to 5 bases and at J to 6 bases, leaving 5 bases not matched to a gene. The V gene's germline CDR1 is SGHTA and CDR2 FQGNSA. The CDR3 is made up of 14 amino acids. The CDR3 is CASSPDRGAGELFF. The CDR3 DNA is TGTGCCAGCAGCCCCGACAGGGGAGCCGGGGAGCTGTTTTTT.

This rearrangement joins TRBV4-3 to TRBJ2-1, with 10 positions matching TRBD2. Per germline, CDR1 LGHNA and CDR2 YSLEER. The CDR3 contains 15 residues. J was trimmed by 9 bases and V by 3 bases; bases with no gene match: 8. The CDR3 sequence: CASSHPGTSVGEQFF. CDR3 coding DNA: TGCGCCAGCAGCCACCCCGGGACTAGCGTCGGTGAGCAGTTCTTC.

This clonotype appeared many times. The V call is TRBV9, the J call TRBJ2-5, with a weak D call TRBD2 (6 bases). Germline V CDR1 and CDR2: SGDLS, YYNGEE. The CDR3 totals 15 residues. Deletions cut 4 bases from V and 2 bases from J, with 15 bases between. Written as DNA, the CDR3 is TGTGCCAGCAGCCCAGTGGAGGGGAGTCAAGAGACCCAGTACTTC. As protein: CASSPVEGSQETQYF.

This clonotype was seen a handful of times. The chain is built from TRBV6-6 and TRBJ2-7, with TRBD2 as a possible D gene (6 bases). The CDR3 has 13 amino acids. Germline loops: CDR1 MNHNY, CDR2 SVGAGI (reference sequence). The V end was cut by 8 bases, the J end by 2 bases, with 13 bases between. CDR3 nucleotide sequence: TGTGCCAGCCGGACGGGGGAGACCTACGAGCAGTACTTC. This codes for CASRTGETYEQYF.

This clonotype was detected many times. This chain links TRBV9 with TRBJ2-3, with 7 nucleotides matching TRBD1. The CDR3 loop spans 17 amino acids. With V trimmed by 1 base and J by 3 bases, 11 bases remained unmatched. CDR1 and CDR2 from the germline V gene are SGDLS and YYNGEE. This CDR3 is CASSVRTGVMPTDTQYF. DNA for the CDR3: TGTGCCAGCAGCGTACGCACAGGGGTGATGCCGACAGATACGCAGTATTTT. Together with reference TRBV9 and TRBJ2-3, the CDR3 gives the full variable domain: DSGVTQTPKHLITATGQRVTLRCSPRSGDLSVYWYQQSLDQGLQFLIQYYNGEERAKGNILERFSAQQFPDLHSELNLSSLELGDSALYFCASSVRTGVMPTDTQYFGPGTRLTVL.

The V and J genes are TRBV18 and TRBJ2-7; D is uncertain. Looked up from germline, CDR1 is KGHSH and CDR2 is LQKENI. V lost 1 base and J lost 0, with 1 base in between. The CDR3 contains 12 residues. The CDR3: CASSPHSYEQYV. DNA for the CDR3: TGTGCCAGCTCACCACACTCCTACGAGCAGTACGTC.

This clonotype was seen repeatedly, ten times or more. The V call is TRBV4-3, the J call TRBJ1-6; 7 bases are shared with TRBD1. CDR1 LGHNA and CDR2 YSLEER come from the germline V gene. V shed 0 bases and J 6 bases; nucleotides not matched to a gene: 5. There are 16 residues in the CDR3. The CDR3 region has the DNA TGCGCCAGCAGCCAAGACAGGGGGATACTTAATTCACCCCTCCACTTT. Translation: CASSQDRGILNSPLHF.